The text below deals with one T cell receptor (beta chain). This entry comes from a study of identical twins. MiXCR, applied by TCRdb to the 5' RACE reads, yields one record per CDR3 protein. Among just under 650,000 distinct CDR3 sequences listed, just over 7% were seen once. This CDR3 is 13 amino acids long. The germline V gene has CDR1 ENHRY and CDR2 SYGVKD. V shed 0 bases and J shed 4 bases, with 6 bases lying between them. These data also featured in a second study, about yellow fever vaccine responses in identical twins.

Material: PBMCs. V gene TRBV10-3 combines with J gene TRBJ1-2; D gene ambiguous. The receptor's source is a woman under 30 in good health. CDR3 loop: CAISESGPYGYTF. DNA for the CDR3: TGTGCCATCAGTGAGTCAGGCCCCTATGGCTACACCTTC.